The 25 T cell receptor beta chains listed next were all sequenced from one sample in a study of cytomegalovirus exposure and HLA in healthy donors. Primers for the PCR totalled 60 Vbeta and 13 Jbeta. Generated by immunoSEQ multiplex PCR, the TCRdb table keeps only in-frame clones and is missing some. The sample yields approximately 180,000 clones, about 80% seen once. The source material was PBMCs. The receptors were sampled from a man between 18 and 35 years old in good health and CMV-seronegative.

This chain uses TRBV5-8 with TRBJ1-2, with D tentatively TRBD1 (5 bases). CDR3 size: 14 residues. Germline CDR1 reads SGHTS; CDR2 reads YDEGEE. V gave up 6 bases and J gave up 4 bases, with 16 bases separating them. For the CDR3, the DNA is TGTGCCAGCATCCGCCCAGGGAGGGGCTATGGCTACACCTTC. Encoded protein: CASIRPGRGYGYTF.

The chain uses TRBV7-2 and TRBJ2-1; possible D gene TRBD2, 5 bases. The germline gives CDR1 SGHTA, CDR2 FQGNSA. V was clipped by 5 bases and J by 6 bases, with 11 bases between them. CDR3 size: 13 residues. The CDR3 is CASSVGGGNEQFF. DNA for the CDR3: TGTGCCAGCAGCGTAGGAGGAGGCAATGAGCAGTTCTTC.

This rearrangement joins TRBV25-1 to TRBJ1-1; D might be TRBD1 (5 bases). With 2 bases removed from V and 3 bases from J, the gap between germline ends came to 16 bases. The CDR3 loop spans 16 amino acids. The V gene's germline CDR1 is MGHDK and CDR2 SYGVNS. CDR3 nucleotides: TGTGCCAGCAGTGAACTCGGCGGGGGATCGGACACTGAAGCTTTCTTT. Translating it yields CASSELGGGSDTEAFF.

The chain has TRBV5-8 and TRBJ2-7; 8 bases match TRBD1. V lost 0 bases, J lost 4 bases, and 6 bases stayed unmatched. CDR1 SGHTS and CDR2 YDEGEE come from the germline V gene. This CDR3 has 15 residues. CDR3 in DNA: TGTGCCAGCAGCTTGGCGCAGGGGGCAGGGTACGAGCAGTACTTC. It yields the protein CASSLAQGAGYEQYF.

The V call is TRBV30, the J call TRBJ2-1; possible D gene TRBD2, 5 bases. Trimming removed 6 bases at V and 1 base at J, with 13 bases between. Germline V gene lookup returns CDR1 GTSNPN and CDR2 SVGIG (reference sequence). This CDR3 has 14 residues. The CDR3 coding sequence is TGTGCCTGCGACGCGAGGGCTTCCTACAATGAGCAGTTCTTC. It yields the protein CACDARASYNEQFF. The full variable domain, in which reference TRBV30 and TRBJ2-1 provide the parts outside the CDR3, is SQTIHQWPATLVQPVGSPLSLECTVEGTSNPNLYWYRQAAGRGLQLLFYSVGIGQISSEVPQNLSASRPQDRQFILSSKKLLLSDSGFYLCACDARASYNEQFFGPGTRLTVL.

For this clone: The identical CDR3 is also encoded by other nucleotide sequences in the sample. The genes are TRBV6-8 and TRBJ2-7, with 7 bases fitting TRBD1. The germline gives CDR1 MNHGY, CDR2 SAAAGT. J lost 2 bases, V lost 7 bases, and 11 bases had no gene match. The CDR3 consists of 15 residues. DNA for the CDR3: TGTGCCAGCAACGACGGACAGGAGGAAACCTACGAGCAGTACTTC. Its translation: CASNDGQEETYEQYF.

The V gene is TRBV6-5, the J gene TRBJ1-2, with 7 bases fitting TRBD1. The CDR3 totals 13 residues. Germline loops: CDR1 MNHEY, CDR2 SVGAGI. V shed 6 bases and J 7 bases; nucleotides not matched to a gene: 8. CDR3 coding DNA: TGTGCCAGCAGCGGCAGGGGGTTTTTTGGCTACACCTTC. Protein: CASSGRGFFGYTF.

The chain couples TRBV9 to TRBJ2-1; D ambiguous. Trimming pared 4 bases from V and 6 bases from J, leaving 17 bases between. The CDR3 is made up of 15 amino acids. Germline V CDR1 and CDR2: SGDLS, YYNGEE. CDR3 loop: CASSLSGVEVNEQFF. The CDR3 DNA follows: TGTGCCAGCAGCCTATCGGGTGTTGAGGTCAATGAGCAGTTCTTC.

V usage is TRBV29-1 and J usage is TRBJ2-5; perhaps TRBD1 as D (6 bases). Between the trimmed V and J ends, which lost 5 bases and 1 base, there was a span of 17 bases. The CDR3 loop spans 15 amino acids. The germline CDR1 and CDR2 sequences are SQVTM and ANQGSEA. CDR3 nucleotide sequence: TGCAGCGTTCTCTGGACAGCAGCGATCCAAGAGACCCAGTACTTC. Protein product: CSVLWTAAIQETQYF.

The rearrangement joins TRBV4-1 to TRBJ2-7, with 7 bases fitting TRBD1. This CDR3 has 15 amino acids. Germline V CDR1 and CDR2: MGHRA, YSYEKL. The trim removed 2 bases at V and 2 bases at J, leaving 6 bases unmatched. CDR3 sequence reads: CASSQNTGVAYEQYF. The DNA of the CDR3 is TGCGCCAGCAGCCAAAATACAGGGGTTGCCTACGAGCAGTACTTC.

In this sample, this clone turned up a few times. This chain connects TRBV7-9 to TRBJ1-4; D not certain. Trimming took 5 bases from V and 0 from J, leaving 7 bases between them. The CDR3 consists of 14 residues. CDR1 is SEHNR, CDR2 FQNEAQ, per germline (reference sequence). CDR3 sequence (DNA): TGTGCCAGCAGCCCCCCCGCAACTAATGAAAAACTGTTTTTT. Its protein product is CASSPPATNEKLFF.

This chain links TRBV5-1 with TRBJ2-3; D might be TRBD2 (6 bases). The V gene's germline CDR1 is SGHRS and CDR2 YFSETQ. The CDR3 sequence is 14 residues long. V lost 5 bases, J lost 2 bases, and 12 bases lay in between. The CDR3 protein is CASRLGGDTDTQYF. The CDR3 region has the DNA TGCGCCAGCAGACTAGGAGGGGACACAGATACGCAGTATTTT.

This clone occurred once. DNA for the CDR3: TGTGCCAGCAGCTTAGGGGCAGGCGAAGAGACCCAGTACTTC. Its translation is CASSLGAGEETQYF. This sequence joins TRBV11-2 and TRBJ2-5; D is unclear. CDR1 SGHAT and CDR2 FQNNGV come from the germline V gene. V shed 1 base and J shed 3 bases, with 9 bases lying between them. The CDR3 contains 14 residues.

V and J are TRBV19 and TRBJ2-1, with D possibly TRBD1 on 6 matching bases. This CDR3 is 14 amino acids long. Trimming took off 5 bases at V and 10 bases at J, with 18 bases between the two ends. CDR1 is LNHDA, CDR2 SQIVND, per germline (reference sequence). DNA of the CDR3: TGTGCCAGTAGTTCCGGGACACTCCTTCGGGAGCAGTTCTTC. Protein sequence: CASSSGTLLREQFF.

About this clone itself: The same CDR3 can be traced to other DNA sequences in this sample. The chain has TRBV6-1 and TRBJ2-3; D possibly corresponds to TRBD2 (6 bases). Germline V gives CDR1 MNHNS, CDR2 SASEGT. V lost 3 bases, J lost 2 bases, and 9 bases lay in between. The CDR3 runs to 14 residues. The CDR3 region has the DNA TGTGCCAGCAGTGAGCGGGGCTACACAGATACGCAGTATTTT. Protein product: CASSERGYTDTQYF.

This clone was observed a few times. J is TRBJ2-5 and V is TRBV5-4; no firm D call. Germline CDR1 is SGHNT and CDR2 is YYREEE (reference sequence). CDR3 size: 13 residues. V lost 2 bases, J lost 3 bases, and 8 bases lay in between. The CDR3 sequence: CASSFPAEETQYF. The CDR3 nucleotides are TGTGCCAGCAGCTTTCCTGCGGAAGAGACCCAGTACTTC. Full variable domain (rest looked up from reference TRBV5-4 and TRBJ2-5): ETGVTQSPTHLIKTRGQQVTLRCSSQSGHNTVSWYQQALGQGPQFIFQYYREEENGRGNFPPRFSGLQFPNYSSELNVNALELDDSALYLCASSFPAEETQYFGPGTRLLVL.

This sequence joins TRBV5-4 and TRBJ1-1, with D perhaps TRBD1 (5 bases). This CDR3 region has 14 residues. V was trimmed by 3 bases and J by 0 bases, leaving 9 bases between them. Germline assignment: CDR1 SGHNT and CDR2 YYREEE (reference sequence). The CDR3 region is CASSSVGLNTEAFF. The CDR3 nucleotides are TGTGCCAGCAGCTCGGTGGGGCTGAACACTGAAGCTTTCTTT.

This rearrangement joins TRBV4-1 to TRBJ2-7; 9 bases match TRBD2. Germline assignment: CDR1 MGHRA and CDR2 YSYEKL. Losses at the gene ends were 0 bases for V and 2 bases for J; bases not matched to a gene: 5. CDR3 size: 16 residues. CDR3 nucleotide sequence: TGCGCCAGCAGCCAAGAGACTAGCGGATACCCCTACGAGCAGTACTTC. Amino acid sequence: CASSQETSGYPYEQYF.

The rearrangement links TRBV27 to TRBJ2-7, with a tentative D call TRBD2 (5 bases). Trimming took 4 bases from V and 2 from J, leaving 9 bases between them. The CDR3 is 13 residues long. Germline CDR1 is MNHEY and CDR2 is SMNVEV (reference sequence). This CDR3 is CASSSWTAYEQYF. CDR3 bases: TGTGCCAGCAGTTCCTGGACTGCCTACGAGCAGTACTTC.

This rearrangement joins TRBV5-4 to TRBJ1-1; the D is unclear. V dropped 1 base and J dropped 0 bases, with 10 bases sitting between them. CDR1 is SGHNT, CDR2 YYREEE, per germline (reference sequence). This CDR3 has 15 amino acids. DNA for the CDR3: TGTGCCAGCAGCTTGTCCGCAGTCATGAACACTGAAGCTTTCTTT. Translating it yields CASSLSAVMNTEAFF.

The chain is built from TRBV5-6 and TRBJ1-1; no reliable D call. This CDR3 is 11 amino acids long. The germline V gene encodes CDR1 SGHDT and CDR2 YYEEEE. Trimming pared 4 bases from V and 1 base from J, leaving 2 bases between. Written as DNA, the CDR3 is TGTGCCAGCAGCCAGAACACTGAAGCTTTCTTT. Its protein product is CASSQNTEAFF.

The rearrangement joins TRBV2 to TRBJ2-7, with a possible D match to TRBD1 (5 bases). The germline gives CDR1 SNHLY, CDR2 FYNNEI. The CDR3 extends over 11 amino acids. Trimming removed 6 bases from V and 3 bases from J, with 6 bases in between. The CDR3 reads CASRDSYEQYF. Here the CDR3 DNA reads TGTGCCAGCAGAGACAGCTACGAGCAGTACTTC.

This clone was recorded only once. The CDR3 nucleotides read TGCGCCAGCAGCTCCGGACTAAATCTTGGAAACACCATATATTTT. Its protein product is CASSSGLNLGNTIYF. This chain uses TRBV5-1 with TRBJ1-3; D is unclear. V shed 3 bases and J shed 3 bases, with 13 bases lying between them. There are 15 residues in the CDR3. Per the germline V gene, CDR1 is SGHRS and CDR2 is YFSETQ.

The CDR3 protein is CASTPGWGLYEQYF. The CDR3 DNA sequence: TGTGCCAGCACACCAGGGTGGGGTTTATACGAGCAGTACTTC. The chain combines TRBV6-5 with TRBJ2-7; TRBD1 might be the D (5 bases). The V and J ends lost 7 bases and 4 bases respectively, with 17 bases between them. This CDR3 comprises 14 residues. The germline V gene has CDR1 MNHEY and CDR2 SVGAGI.

The J gene is TRBJ1-1, the V gene TRBV7-9; D not certain. There are 12 residues in the CDR3. V was clipped by 3 bases and J by 4 bases, with 6 bases between them. Germline CDR1 SEHNR, CDR2 FQNEAQ (reference sequence). CDR3 region: CASSFDITEAFF. The CDR3 DNA is TGTGCCAGCAGCTTCGACATCACTGAAGCTTTCTTT.